This entry describes one T cell receptor beta chain. This specimen comes from a study of blood T cell repertoires in COVID-19. Study at large: Some COVID-19 samples were acute and others convalescent; all came from the United States, Italy and Spain. The cDNA or gDNA used as material had been derived from T cells, B-cell-depleted T cells, or PBMCs.

CDR1 and CDR2 from the germline V gene are KGHDR and SFDVKD. CDR3 length equals 16 residues. V shed 4 bases, J shed 3 bases, and the junction held 4 bases outside the gene matches. Profiled with immunoSEQ multiplex PCR; TCRdb holds only in-frame clones, not every one. Found here are some 51,000 clones, 75% to 95% of them singletons; the top ten hold approximately 3%. V and J are TRBV24-1 and TRBJ2-3; 12 bases align to TRBD2. This clonotype was obtained from a man aged 50-59 years with acute or convalescent COVID-19. Material: peripheral blood. CDR3 protein: CATSDWTSGVTDTQYF. Written as DNA, the CDR3 is TGTGCCACCAGTGACTGGACTAGCGGGGTTACAGATACGCAGTATTTT.